This T cell receptor (beta chain) originates from a study of beta chain features in type 1 diabetes. Notes on the study in general: Possibly, sequencing cDNA over-represented cells that had high TCR expression levels.

This clone came up a few times. Its antigen remains unknown. Expressed TCRB transcripts were sequenced after all isolated RNA was converted to cDNA. Assay: immunoSEQ multiplex PCR; the TCRdb copy retains only in-frame clones and omits some. The sample lists fewer than 150,000 clones; less than 9% were seen once. The CDR3 spans 15 residues. Germline assignment: CDR1 MNHEY and CDR2 SMNVEV (reference sequence). V gave up 2 bases and J gave up 3 bases; unmatched junction bases: 7. Blood was collected once per donor into heparin, averaging about 116 mL. Using CD45RO/CCR7/CD25/CD127/CD95/CD27, CD4+ naive, central memory, regulatory and stem cell-like memory cells were sorted.

This sequence originates from a woman aged 30 to 39 in good health. The chain employs TRBV27 and TRBJ2-7; TRBD2 matches at 7 bases. Material: central memory CD4+ T cells from blood. CDR3 sequence: CASSLQAGVRYEQYF. CDR3 DNA: TGTGCCAGCAGTTTACAGGCGGGAGTTCGCTACGAGCAGTACTTC.